This TCR beta chain was obtained from a study of CD8+CD57+ T cells in acquired aplastic anemia. Study-wide background: The sorted CD4+ and CD8+ cells yielded an average around 3 ug of DNA.

Study-level results: The study identified around 28 CD8+ CDR3 sequences shared by patients and controls. Any difference that existed in CD8+ Simpson's diversity between patients and controls was not significant.

There are many counts of this clonotype. Its specificity is unknown. TCR beta VDJ and CDR3 profiles were obtained from a genomic DNA template. TCRdb fed the reads into MiXCR, producing one record per CDR3 protein. The data show hundreds of thousands of distinct CDR3 sequences, around 60% seen once. CDR1 is SEHNR, CDR2 FQNEAQ, per germline (reference sequence). V shed 4 bases and J shed 1 base, with 19 bases lying between them. This CDR3 contains 17 residues. The J gene is TRBJ1-1, the V gene TRBV7-9; D might be TRBD1 (5 bases). Material: sorted CD4+, CD8+, or CD8+CD57+ T cells (not recorded which) from PBMCs. This receptor was identified in a human donor with severe aplastic anemia or a healthy control (not recorded which). The CDR3 loop is CASSSMGRSQQNTEAFF. The CDR3 nucleotides read TGTGCCAGCAGCTCAATGGGGCGCAGCCAACAGAACACTGAAGCTTTCTTT.